This T cell receptor (beta chain) was captured by sequencing in a study of shared clonotypes between healthy human individuals. The CDR3 contains 14 residues. Per germline, CDR1 ENHRY and CDR2 SYGVKD. V dropped 3 bases and J dropped 3 bases, with 11 bases sitting between them. Measured with immunoSEQ multiplex PCR; TCRdb has only the in-frame clones, and not every one. The repertoire consists of 2 million to 2.5 million clones, with almost 96% occurring once and the leading ten covering approximately 0.13%. Points from the study as a whole: Investigators expected sequencing depth to affect clonotype sharing among donors. Sampling was confined to blood; repertoires within tissues likely differ.

Concerning this clone: Its antigen is currently unknown.

In the CD4+ fraction, cells were divided into CD45RA+ naive and CD45RA-negative memory subsets. The receptor was derived from a man younger than 30 in good health. Sequencing was performed on naive CD4+ T cells sorted from blood. Subset denoted: CD45RA+ positively selected. The J gene is TRBJ2-5, the V gene TRBV10-3; D may be TRBD1 or TRBD2 (5 bases each). CDR3 DNA sequence: TGTGCCATCAGTGATCAGGGAGTAAAAGAGACCCAGTACTTC. It codes for CAISDQGVKETQYF.